The clone carrying this T cell receptor beta chain appeared a few times. Its antigen is not identified. Using RNA transcripts as the source, TCR beta CDR3 regions were amplified. A set of HTBI primers served as the primers for a first-round RT-PCR of the TCR CDR3. Each CDR3 protein gets one entry after TCRdb re-called the multiplex PCR reads with MiXCR. This table holds approximately 360,000 distinct CDR3 sequences, 15% to 18% found once. This sample is part of a study of T cells in Graves' hyperthyroidism and ophthalmopathy. V lost 7 bases and J lost 4; bases outside the gene matches: 11. The CDR3 is 15 residues long. Germline V gene lookup returns CDR1 MGHRA and CDR2 YSYEKL. The study's findings and limits: From stable hyperthyroidism, ophthalmopathy was separated by a 13 V-J model.

Patients aged 18 to 65 had newly diagnosed hyperthyroidism lasting under 2 months. The study based diagnoses on clinical symptoms, serum thyroxine and TRAb, thyroid ultrasound and orbital computed tomography. PBMCs were sourced from roughly 9.3 ml fresh peripheral blood. This chain connects TRBV4-1 to TRBJ2-5; 8 bases are shared with TRBD1. Sequencing input: blood. The clonotype was recovered from a woman under 30 with Graves' hyperthyroidism that later progressed to Graves' ophthalmopathy. CDR3 nucleotide sequence: TGCGCCAGCACCTACGCAATGACAGGGGTAGAGACCCAGTACTTC. Encoded protein: CASTYAMTGVETQYF.